Listed here are 6 T cell receptor beta chains from one sample, sequenced in a study of blood T cell repertoires in COVID-19. TCRdb keeps only in-frame clones here, not all; method: immunoSEQ multiplex PCR. Here the sample spans some 150,000 clones, over 80% being singletons. Sequenced: peripheral blood. The receptor source for this set is a woman aged 55-70 years who had recovered from COVID-19.

This clone came up once. The chain recombines TRBV24-1 with TRBJ2-6; 7 positions agree with TRBD1. V shed 8 bases, J shed 0 bases, and the junction held 6 bases outside the gene matches. The CDR3 is 16 amino acids. The V gene's germline CDR1 is KGHDR and CDR2 SFDVKD. Written as DNA, the CDR3 is TGTGCCACCATAAGGACAGGCCACTCTGGGGCCAACGTCCTGACTTTC. Amino acids: CATIRTGHSGANVLTF.

The rearrangement joins TRBV5-6 to TRBJ2-1; maybe TRBD2 (5 bases). The CDR3 contains 13 residues. The V gene lost 7 bases and the J gene lost 3 bases, with 11 bases spanning the gap. Germline CDR1 SGHDT, CDR2 YYEEEE. This CDR3 is CASGPGNYNEQFF. CDR3 DNA sequence: TGTGCCAGCGGACCCGGGAACTACAATGAGCAGTTCTTC.

The chain joins TRBV7-6 to TRBJ1-6; no clear D gene. The CDR3 totals 14 residues. CDR1 is SGHVS and CDR2 is FNYEAQ in the germline V gene. V gave up 3 bases and J gave up 7 bases, with 10 bases separating them. CDR3 nucleotide sequence: TGTGCCAGCAGCTTTTCCCCGTTAAATTCACCCCTCCACTTT. Encoded protein: CASSFSPLNSPLHF.

The chain joins TRBV4-3 to TRBJ1-2; a weak D match, TRBD1 (6 bases). The germline V and J ends were trimmed by 1 base and 8 bases, with 11 bases remaining between them. CDR1 LGHNA and CDR2 YSLEER come from the germline V gene. This CDR3 contains 13 residues. CDR3 sequence: CASSQGTGRGYTF. As DNA, the CDR3 is TGCGCCAGCAGCCAAGGTACAGGGAGAGGCTACACCTTC.

The rearrangement uses TRBV28 and TRBJ2-2, with D perhaps matching TRBD1 (5 bases). The CDR3 is 16 amino acids. Deletions cut 4 bases from V and 2 bases from J, with 14 bases between. Germline-derived CDR1 and CDR2 are MDHEN and SYDVKM. The CDR3 region has the DNA TGTGCCAGCAGTTCAGTCAGGGTGGTCAACACCGGGGAGCTGTTTTTT. It specifies CASSSVRVVNTGELFF. The complete variable domain, with remaining parts taken from reference TRBV28 and TRBJ2-2, reads DVKVTQSSRYLVKRTGEKVFLECVQDMDHENMFWYRQDPGLGLRLIYFSYDVKMKEKGDIPEGYSVSREKKERFSLILESASTNQTSMYLCASSSVRVVNTGELFFGEGSRLTVL.

V gene TRBV6-5 combines with J gene TRBJ2-7; the match to TRBD2 covers 8 bases. V trimming: 7 bases; J trimming: 1 base; junction bases outside the gene matches: 6. The CDR3 totals 14 residues. The germline CDR1 and CDR2 sequences are MNHEY and SVGAGI. CDR3 sequence reads: CASIRRGVSYEQYF. Written as DNA, the CDR3 is TGTGCCAGCATCCGGCGGGGGGTTTCCTACGAGCAGTACTTC.